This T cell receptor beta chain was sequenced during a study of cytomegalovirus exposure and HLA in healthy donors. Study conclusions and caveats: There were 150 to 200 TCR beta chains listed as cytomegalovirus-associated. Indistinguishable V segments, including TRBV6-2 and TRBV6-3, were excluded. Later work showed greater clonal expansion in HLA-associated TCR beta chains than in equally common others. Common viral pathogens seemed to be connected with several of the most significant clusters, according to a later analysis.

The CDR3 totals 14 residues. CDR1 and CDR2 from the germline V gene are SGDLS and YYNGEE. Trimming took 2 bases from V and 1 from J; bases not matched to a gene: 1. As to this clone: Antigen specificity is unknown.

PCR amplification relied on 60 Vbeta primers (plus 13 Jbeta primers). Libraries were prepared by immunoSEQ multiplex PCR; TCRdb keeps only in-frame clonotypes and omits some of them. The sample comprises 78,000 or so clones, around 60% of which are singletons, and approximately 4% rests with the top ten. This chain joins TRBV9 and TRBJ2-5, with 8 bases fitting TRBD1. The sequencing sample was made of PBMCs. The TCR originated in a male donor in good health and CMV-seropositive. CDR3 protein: CASSVDRVQETQYF. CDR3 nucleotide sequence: TGTGCCAGCAGCGTGGACAGGGTCCAAGAGACCCAGTACTTC.